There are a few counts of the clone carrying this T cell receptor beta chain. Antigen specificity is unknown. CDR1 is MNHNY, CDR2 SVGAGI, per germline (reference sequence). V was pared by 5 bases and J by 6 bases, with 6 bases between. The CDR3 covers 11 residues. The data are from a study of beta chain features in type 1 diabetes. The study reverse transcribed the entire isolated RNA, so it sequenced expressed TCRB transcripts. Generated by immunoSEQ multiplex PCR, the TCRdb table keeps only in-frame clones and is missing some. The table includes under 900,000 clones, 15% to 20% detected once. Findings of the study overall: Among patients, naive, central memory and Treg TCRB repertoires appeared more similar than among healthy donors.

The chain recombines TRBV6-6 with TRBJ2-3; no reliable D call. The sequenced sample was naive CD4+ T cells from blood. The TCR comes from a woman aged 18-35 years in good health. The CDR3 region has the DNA TGTGCCAGCAGTCGACCGGATACGCAGTATTTT. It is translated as CASSRPDTQYF.